The clone carrying this T cell receptor (beta chain) was seen ten or more times. Antigen: not known. The germline V gene has CDR1 SEHNR and CDR2 FQNEAQ (reference sequence). The CDR3 is 15 residues long. Trimming cost V 5 bases and J 0 bases, with 13 bases left between them. This entry comes from a study of post-analysis software for immune sequencing data. Looking at the study overall: Relapsing-remitting, secondary progressive and progressive-relapsing multiple sclerosis courses were included.

The TCR beta cDNA libraries carried unique molecular identifiers. Input amounts of about 0.95 to 10 million T cells were used. These gave around 500,000 cDNA molecules, so each molecule approximated one T cell. TCRdb reprocessed the PCR reads via MiXCR and lists one record per CDR3 protein. The sample carries hundreds of thousands of distinct CDR3 sequences, under 55% recorded once. General study findings and limits: Five or six TRBV segments were significantly more frequent in patients than in controls. TRBV5-6, TRBV5-1 and TRBV20-1 were among these segments. Strong co-clustering by F measure linked samples that shared a preparation batch. Normalized Chao1 diversity in multiple sclerosis patients fell significantly below that of controls.

The sequenced material came from blood. The sequence was obtained from a girl between 5 and 17 years old with multiple sclerosis. The rearrangement uses TRBV7-9 and TRBJ1-2; TRBD1 might be the D (5 bases). The CDR3 loop reads CASSLRQITNYGYTF. The CDR3 DNA reads TGTGCCAGCAGCCTGCGACAGATCACTAACTATGGCTACACCTTC.